This T cell receptor (beta chain) was documented in a study of control samples from healthy donors and cancer patients. Trimming stripped 4 bases from V and 1 base from J, with 12 bases between. Germline V gene sequence: CDR1 SGDLS, CDR2 YYNGEE. There are 14 residues in the CDR3. Clones were sequenced by immunoSEQ multiplex PCR, and TCRdb holds only the in-frame ones, with some missing. This table holds 350,000 to 450,000 clones, 75% to 95% found once. Sequenced input: PBMCs. This TCR derives from a middle-aged man with head and neck cancer. The chain is built from TRBV9 and TRBJ2-7; D tentatively reads TRBD1 or TRBD2 (5 bases each). The DNA of the CDR3 is TGTGCCAGCAGCCGGGACGGGCTATCCTACGAGCAGTACTTC. Its translation is CASSRDGLSYEQYF.